The next 6 T cell receptor beta chains were all read from a single sample in a study of blood T cell repertoires in COVID-19. The repertoire was sequenced with immunoSEQ multiplex PCR; TCRdb's copy has only in-frame clones and lacks some. This repertoire shows 250,000 or so clones, almost 90% found once; its top ten account for roughly 2.5%. The sequencing input was peripheral blood. All receptors derive from a woman between 55 and 75 years old with acute or convalescent COVID-19.

The chain recombines TRBV6-6 with TRBJ2-7, with 10 positions matching TRBD2. CDR3 size: 15 residues. Germline CDR1 and CDR2: MNHNY and SVGAGI (reference sequence). Unmatched junction bases numbered 3, after V lost 0 bases and J lost 4 bases. CDR3: CASSYSERGGYEQYF. The CDR3 DNA is TGTGCCAGCAGTTACTCAGAGCGGGGGGGGTACGAGCAGTACTTC.

The chain employs TRBV29-1 and TRBJ2-7; 9 nucleotides agree with TRBD1. There are 13 residues in the CDR3. V was clipped by 6 bases and J by 3 bases; unmatched bases: 6. Germline CDR1 is SQVTM and CDR2 is ANQGSEA. CDR3 nucleotide sequence: TGCAGCGTGGGACAGGGAGGTCACTACGAGCAGTACTTC. This gives the protein CSVGQGGHYEQYF.

The CDR3 protein is CASSLDVGGRTQYF. In DNA form, the CDR3 reads TGTGCCAGCAGCTTGGATGTAGGGGGACGGACGCAGTATTTT. The V call is TRBV5-6, the J call TRBJ2-3; D is possibly TRBD1 (6 bases). Germline lookup yields CDR1 SGHDT and CDR2 YYEEEE. V lost 0 bases, J lost 9 bases, and 14 bases lay in between. This CDR3 is built from 14 residues.

The chain joins TRBV7-2 to TRBJ1-5; tentatively, D is TRBD1 (5 bases). This CDR3 spans 16 amino acids. Trimming cost V 5 bases and J 2 bases, with 16 bases left between them. Germline loops: CDR1 SGHTA, CDR2 FQGNSA. The CDR3 protein is CASSPAGQARNQPQHF. DNA of the CDR3: TGTGCCAGCAGCCCCGCAGGGCAAGCTCGCAATCAGCCCCAGCATTTT. Together with reference TRBV7-2 and TRBJ1-5, the CDR3 gives the full variable domain: GAGVSQSPSNKVTEKGKDVELRCDPISGHTALYWYRQSLGQGLEFLIYFQGNSAPDKSGLPSDRFSAERTGGSVSTLTIQRTQQEDSAVYLCASSPAGQARNQPQHFGDGTRLSIL.

The chain is built from TRBV5-4 and TRBJ2-1, with a weak D call TRBD2 (6 bases). V was pared by 1 base and J by 6 bases, with 8 bases between. Germline V lookup: CDR1 SGHNT, CDR2 YYREEE (reference sequence). The CDR3 consists of 13 residues. The CDR3 DNA is TGTGCCAGCAGCTTGTCCGGGGGCAATGAGCAGTTCTTC. Amino acid sequence: CASSLSGGNEQFF.

This clone was detected only once. The V and J genes are TRBV30 and TRBJ2-3; 9 bases are shared with TRBD2. J gave up 4 bases and V 0 bases, and 5 bases lay outside the gene matches. The germline V gene has CDR1 GTSNPN and CDR2 SVGIG (reference sequence). The CDR3 has 15 residues. The CDR3 loop reads CAWSVPSGGSDTQYF. The CDR3 region has the DNA TGTGCCTGGAGTGTTCCGAGCGGGGGGTCAGATACGCAGTATTTT.